This paragraph covers one T cell receptor (beta chain) sequence. Its antigen is still unknown. No base-level quality is on record; no much larger clone is a single base apart. The receptor library was made with the immunoSEQ multiplex PCR assay. To provide template for TCR sequencing, every sample had RNA extracted and reverse transcribed into cDNA. SuperScript III was used to make first-strand cDNA, primed with a 2:1 mix of oligo-dT and random hexamers. A synthetic immune receptor repertoire was used to assess amplification bias, and residual bias was removed computationally. In the paper's pipeline: Raw reads were preprocessed to remove errors, and CDR3 was defined by IMGT conventions from the conserved cysteine to phenylalanine. Clonality was computed by normalizing Shannon entropy by log2 of the number of productive unique TCRs and subtracting the result from 1. Scalp TCRbeta sequences were cross-referenced with sorted blood CD4 and CD8 repertoires so that the CD4 or CD8 identity of scalp clones could be inferred. In its TCRdb copy, this immuneACCESS table keeps in-frame sequences only and misses some clones. Where compared with another copy, unresolved V genes explain less than half of these, and the others have no known cause. V and J calls and clone size are given by that table; D and trimming were obtained from the DNA. The sample includes approximately 130,000 clones, with around 60% observed a single time. The ten largest clones add up to 4.5% to 6% of the sample.

The time point label corresponds to: about 4 weeks on oral tofacitinib. What this sample's treatment or condition label stands for: oral pan-JAK inhibitor, 5-10 mg twice daily. Lesional scalp punch biopsies and peripheral blood were collected from alopecia areata patients. PBMCs were isolated by density centrifugation and stained for CD3, CD4 and CD8, after which CD4+ and CD8+ T cells were sorted on a FACSAria. This specimen belongs to a study of CD8+ T cells in alopecia areata (dated by TCRdb to the late 2010s). About the study as a whole: The treated patients took part in an open-label pilot trial in which moderate-to-severe alopecia areata was treated with oral tofacitinib at 5 to 10 mg twice daily. Patients stayed on tofacitinib for 6 to 18 months and then had 6 months of follow-up off drug so that delayed response and recurrence could be assessed. For the treated patients, the SALT score, which quantifies what percentage of scalp surface area is affected, served as the measure of disease severity. To study T cell clonal expansion in alopecia areata, the researchers applied high-throughput TCRbeta sequencing to both the C3H/HeJ mouse model and human patients. In humans, TCRbeta sequencing was performed on scalp tissue and on sorted CD4+ and CD8+ peripheral blood T cells from healthy controls and from patients with patchy or totalis/universalis alopecia areata. Biopsies were taken from tofacitinib-treated patients at baseline and again at 4 and 24 weeks into treatment, and several of those patients also had a later scalp biopsy. Clonality in the scalp was compared among normal scalp (n=4), patchy alopecia areata scalp (n=8), and alopecia totalis/universalis scalp (n=8). RNA was obtained with the PAXgene miRNA kit for fixed scalp, the miRNeasy kit for PBMCs, and the RNeasy kit for mouse skin. Amplification of TCRbeta CDR3 regions was done by immunoSEQ multiplex PCR using 35 Vbeta forward primers and 13 Jbeta reverse primers. The paper as a whole reports these results and caveats: Many expanded lesional clones were found to persist in scalp and blood during tofacitinib treatment, and relapse after treatment cessation may be partly explained by this persistence. Compared with normal scalp, lesional scalp had higher clonality and more expanded CD8+ clones, particularly in alopecia totalis/universalis, a pattern that suggests antigenic drive. Because the treated cohort was small and included a single nonresponder, larger studies are needed to assess links between baseline CD8+ expansion and response. Tofacitinib significantly lowered scalp clonality and the number of expanded CD8+ clones among the top 100 scalp clones. Unlike mouse skin, which is dominated by gammadelta T cells, normal human skin has resident alphabeta T cells that are also sequenced, and this complicates analysis of the scalp TCR repertoire. Compared with mice, TCR sequences shared between patients were less clear, possibly partly because of HLA diversity across the patient population.

The sequenced sample was CD4+ T cells sorted from blood, obtained at week 4, from a patient treated with tofacitinib. This sequence was found in a human donor with alopecia areata.

The DNA is as follows: TGCAGCGTCGGAACTAGGGGACCCCAAGAGACCCAGTACTTC. Protein translation: CSVGTRGPQETQYF. The chain was built from TRBV29-1 and TRBJ2-5; the D region is possibly TRBD1 or TRBD2, each matching across 5 bases. Inclusive of the bounding cysteine and phenylalanine, the CDR3 is 14 residues long. The only DNA kept is the CDR3, 42 bases in frame from the first base. For CDR1 and CDR2, the germline V gene lists SQVTM and ANQGSEA. Trimming at the junction amounts to 6 bases on V and 1 base on J, and the germline ends lie 15 bases apart.